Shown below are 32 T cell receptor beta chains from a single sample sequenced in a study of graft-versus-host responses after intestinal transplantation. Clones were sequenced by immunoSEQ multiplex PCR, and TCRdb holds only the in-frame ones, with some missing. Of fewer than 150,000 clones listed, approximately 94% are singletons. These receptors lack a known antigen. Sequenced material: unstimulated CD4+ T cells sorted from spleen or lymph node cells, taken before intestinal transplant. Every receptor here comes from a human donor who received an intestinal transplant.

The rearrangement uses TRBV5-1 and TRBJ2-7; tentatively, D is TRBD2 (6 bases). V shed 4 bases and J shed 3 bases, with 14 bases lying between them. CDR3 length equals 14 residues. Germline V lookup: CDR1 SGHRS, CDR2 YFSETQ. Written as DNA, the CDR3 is TGCGCCAGCAGCAGGAGGGACGGTTACTACGAGCAGTACTTC. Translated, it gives CASSRRDGYYEQYF.

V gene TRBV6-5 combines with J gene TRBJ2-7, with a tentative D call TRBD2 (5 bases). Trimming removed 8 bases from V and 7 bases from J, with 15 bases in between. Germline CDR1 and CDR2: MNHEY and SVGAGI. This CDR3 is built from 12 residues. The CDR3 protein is CASHTGKGEQYF. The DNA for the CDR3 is TGTGCCAGCCACACCGGGAAGGGTGAGCAGTACTTC.

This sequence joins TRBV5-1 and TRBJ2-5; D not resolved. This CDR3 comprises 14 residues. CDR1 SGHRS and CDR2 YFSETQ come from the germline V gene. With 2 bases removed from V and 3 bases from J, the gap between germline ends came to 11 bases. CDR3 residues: CASSFQYREETQYF. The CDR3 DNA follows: TGCGCCAGCAGCTTCCAATACAGAGAAGAGACCCAGTACTTC.

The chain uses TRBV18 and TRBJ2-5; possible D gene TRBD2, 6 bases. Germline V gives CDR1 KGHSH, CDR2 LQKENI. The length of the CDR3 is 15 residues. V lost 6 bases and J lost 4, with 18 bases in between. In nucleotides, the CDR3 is TGTGCCAGCTCCCTACCTACGGGGGTGATAGAGACCCAGTACTTC. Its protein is CASSLPTGVIETQYF.

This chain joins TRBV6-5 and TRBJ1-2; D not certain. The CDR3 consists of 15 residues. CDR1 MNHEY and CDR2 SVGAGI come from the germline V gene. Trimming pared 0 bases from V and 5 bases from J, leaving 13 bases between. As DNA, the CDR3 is TGTGCCAGCAGTTACTCTGTTGGCGGCGGGTATGGCTACACCTTC. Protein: CASSYSVGGGYGYTF.

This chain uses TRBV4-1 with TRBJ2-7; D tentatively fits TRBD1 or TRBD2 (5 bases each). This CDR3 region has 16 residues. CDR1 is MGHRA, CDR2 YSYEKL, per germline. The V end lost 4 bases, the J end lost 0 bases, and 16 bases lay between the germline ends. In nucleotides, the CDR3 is TGCGCCAGCAGCCGGCTGGGAGAGGGGTACTCCTACGAGCAGTACTTC. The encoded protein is CASSRLGEGYSYEQYF.

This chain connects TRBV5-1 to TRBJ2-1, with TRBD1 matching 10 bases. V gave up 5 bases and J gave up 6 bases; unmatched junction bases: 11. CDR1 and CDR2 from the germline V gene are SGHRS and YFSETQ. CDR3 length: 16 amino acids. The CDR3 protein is CASRAGTGEVLNEQFF. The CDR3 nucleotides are TGCGCCAGCAGAGCCGGGACAGGGGAAGTACTCAATGAGCAGTTCTTC.

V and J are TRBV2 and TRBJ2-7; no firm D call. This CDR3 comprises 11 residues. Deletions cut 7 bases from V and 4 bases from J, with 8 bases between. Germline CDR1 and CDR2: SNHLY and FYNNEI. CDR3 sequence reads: CASIRRYEQYF. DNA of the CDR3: TGTGCCAGCATTCGCAGATACGAGCAGTACTTC.

In DNA, the CDR3 is TGTGCCAGCAGTGAAGCGGGTCTAATCGGGTTGTATAGCAATCAGCCCCAGCATTTT. It codes for CASSEAGLIGLYSNQPQHF. The chain joins TRBV6-1 to TRBJ1-5, with D unresolved. Germline assignment: CDR1 MNHNS and CDR2 SASEGT. This CDR3 region has 19 residues. Deletions cut 0 bases from V and 0 bases from J, with 18 bases between.

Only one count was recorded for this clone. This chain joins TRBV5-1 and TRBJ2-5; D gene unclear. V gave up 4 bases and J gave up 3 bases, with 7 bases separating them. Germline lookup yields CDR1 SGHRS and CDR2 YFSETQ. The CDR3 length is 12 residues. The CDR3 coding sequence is TGCGCCAGCAGCCTTCCCGAAGAGACCCAGTACTTC. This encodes CASSLPEETQYF.

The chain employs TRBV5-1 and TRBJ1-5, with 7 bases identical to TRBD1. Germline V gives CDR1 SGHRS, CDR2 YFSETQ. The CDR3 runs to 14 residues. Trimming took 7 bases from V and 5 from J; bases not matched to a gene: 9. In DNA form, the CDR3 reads TGCGCCAGCGGAACGACAGGGTTTTATCAGCCCCAGCATTTT. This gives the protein CASGTTGFYQPQHF.

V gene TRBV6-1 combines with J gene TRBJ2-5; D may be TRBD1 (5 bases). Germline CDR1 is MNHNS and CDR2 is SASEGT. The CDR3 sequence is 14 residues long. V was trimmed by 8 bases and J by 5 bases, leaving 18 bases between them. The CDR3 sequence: CASRNRILGETQYF. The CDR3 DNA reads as TGTGCCAGCCGGAACAGGATCCTCGGCGAGACCCAGTACTTC.

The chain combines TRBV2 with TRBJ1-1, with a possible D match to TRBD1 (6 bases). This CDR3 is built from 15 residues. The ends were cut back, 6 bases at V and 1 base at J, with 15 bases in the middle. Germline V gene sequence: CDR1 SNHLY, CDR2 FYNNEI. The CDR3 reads CASSAQGLGNTEAFF. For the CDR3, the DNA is TGTGCCAGCAGCGCTCAGGGGTTGGGGAACACTGAAGCTTTCTTT. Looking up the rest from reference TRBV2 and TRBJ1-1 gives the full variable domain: EPEVTQTPSHQVTQMGQEVILRCVPISNHLYFYWYRQILGQKVEFLVSFYNNEISEKSEIFDDQFSVERPDGSNFTLKIRSTKLEDSAMYFCASSAQGLGNTEAFFGQGTRLTVV.

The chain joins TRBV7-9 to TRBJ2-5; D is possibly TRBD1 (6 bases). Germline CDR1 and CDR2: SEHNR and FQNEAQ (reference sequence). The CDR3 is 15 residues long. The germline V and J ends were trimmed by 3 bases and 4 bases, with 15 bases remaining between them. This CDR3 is CASSFLDSTGETQYF. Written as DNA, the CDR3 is TGTGCCAGCAGCTTTCTGGACAGCACAGGAGAGACCCAGTACTTC.

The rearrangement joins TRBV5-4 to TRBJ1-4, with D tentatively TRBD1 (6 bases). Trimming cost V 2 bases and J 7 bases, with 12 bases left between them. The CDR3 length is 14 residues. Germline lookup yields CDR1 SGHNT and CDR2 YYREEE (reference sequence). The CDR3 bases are TGTGCCAGCAGCTTCAGGGGCTCTTCTGAAAAACTGTTTTTT. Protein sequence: CASSFRGSSEKLFF.

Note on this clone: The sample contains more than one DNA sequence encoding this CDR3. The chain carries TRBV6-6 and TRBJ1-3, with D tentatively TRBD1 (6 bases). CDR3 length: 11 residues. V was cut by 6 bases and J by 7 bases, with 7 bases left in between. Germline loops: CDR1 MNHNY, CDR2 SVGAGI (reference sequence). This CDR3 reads CASSGQNTIYF. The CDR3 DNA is TGTGCCAGCAGCGGACAGAACACCATATATTTT.

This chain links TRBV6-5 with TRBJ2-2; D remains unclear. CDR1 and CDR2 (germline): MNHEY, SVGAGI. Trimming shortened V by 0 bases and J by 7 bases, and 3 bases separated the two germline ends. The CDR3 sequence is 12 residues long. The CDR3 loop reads CASSYSFGELFF. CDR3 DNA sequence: TGTGCCAGCAGTTACTCTTTCGGGGAGCTGTTTTTT.

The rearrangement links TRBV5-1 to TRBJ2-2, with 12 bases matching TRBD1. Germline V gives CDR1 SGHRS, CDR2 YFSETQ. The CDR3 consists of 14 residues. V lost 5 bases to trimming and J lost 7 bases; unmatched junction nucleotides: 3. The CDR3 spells CASRGDRGRGELFF. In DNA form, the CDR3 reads TGCGCCAGCAGAGGGGACAGGGGGCGCGGGGAGCTGTTTTTT.

The CDR3 nucleotides read TGTGCCAGCAGAGTTCGCGGGGGCCCCGGTGAGACCCAGTACTTC. Translated: CASRVRGGPGETQYF. V gene TRBV27 combines with J gene TRBJ2-5; possibly TRBD2 for D (7 bases). V lost 6 bases and J 5 bases, leaving 19 bases between the germline ends. Germline loops: CDR1 MNHEY, CDR2 SMNVEV (reference sequence). The length of the CDR3 is 15 residues.

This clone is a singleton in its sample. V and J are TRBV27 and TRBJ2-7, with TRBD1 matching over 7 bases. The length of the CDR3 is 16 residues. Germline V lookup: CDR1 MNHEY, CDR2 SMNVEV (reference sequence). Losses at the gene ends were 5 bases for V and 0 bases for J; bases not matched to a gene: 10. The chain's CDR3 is CASSSYRTGFSYEQYF. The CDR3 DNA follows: TGTGCCAGCAGTAGTTACCGGACAGGATTCTCCTACGAGCAGTACTTC.

CDR3 sequence (DNA): TGTGCCAGTAGTGGGAGATCGCCTAATCAGCCCCAGCATTTT. Translated, it gives CASSGRSPNQPQHF. V usage is TRBV19 and J usage is TRBJ1-5; D gene uncertain. CDR3 size: 14 residues. V dropped 5 bases and J dropped 4 bases, with 12 bases sitting between them. Germline loops: CDR1 LNHDA, CDR2 SQIVND (reference sequence).

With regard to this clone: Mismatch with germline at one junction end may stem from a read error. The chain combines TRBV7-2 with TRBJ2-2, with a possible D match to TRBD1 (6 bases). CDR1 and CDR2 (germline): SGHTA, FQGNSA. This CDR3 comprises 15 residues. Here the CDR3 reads CASGLGRGGQGELFF. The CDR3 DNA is TGTGCCAGCGGCTTGGGTCGTGGGGGCCAAGGGGAGCTGTTTTTT.

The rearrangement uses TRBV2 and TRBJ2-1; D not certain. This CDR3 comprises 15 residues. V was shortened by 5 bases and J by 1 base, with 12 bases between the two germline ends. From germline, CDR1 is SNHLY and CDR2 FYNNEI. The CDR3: CASSPRSASYNEQFF. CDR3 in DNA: TGTGCCAGCAGTCCCCGTTCAGCGTCCTACAATGAGCAGTTCTTC. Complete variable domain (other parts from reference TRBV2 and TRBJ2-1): EPEVTQTPSHQVTQMGQEVILRCVPISNHLYFYWYRQILGQKVEFLVSFYNNEISEKSEIFDDQFSVERPDGSNFTLKIRSTKLEDSAMYFCASSPRSASYNEQFFGPGTRLTVL.

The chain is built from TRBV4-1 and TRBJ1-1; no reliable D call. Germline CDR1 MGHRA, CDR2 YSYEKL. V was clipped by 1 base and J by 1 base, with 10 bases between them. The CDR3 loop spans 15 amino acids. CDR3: CASSQGARKNTEAFF. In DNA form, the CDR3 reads TGCGCCAGCAGCCAAGGGGCCAGAAAGAACACTGAAGCTTTCTTT.

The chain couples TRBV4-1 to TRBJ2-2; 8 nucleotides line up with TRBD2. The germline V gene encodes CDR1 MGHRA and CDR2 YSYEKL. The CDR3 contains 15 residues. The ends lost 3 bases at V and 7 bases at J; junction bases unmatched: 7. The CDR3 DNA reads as TGCGCCAGCAGCCAGGAGCGGGGGAGTAGCGGGGAGCTGTTTTTT. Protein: CASSQERGSSGELFF.

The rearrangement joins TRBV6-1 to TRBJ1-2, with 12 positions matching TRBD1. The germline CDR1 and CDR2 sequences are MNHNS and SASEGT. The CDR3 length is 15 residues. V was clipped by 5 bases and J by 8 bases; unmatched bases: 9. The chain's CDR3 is CASSSPGQGAVGYTF. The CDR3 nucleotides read TGTGCCAGCAGTAGTCCGGGACAGGGGGCGGTAGGCTACACCTTC.

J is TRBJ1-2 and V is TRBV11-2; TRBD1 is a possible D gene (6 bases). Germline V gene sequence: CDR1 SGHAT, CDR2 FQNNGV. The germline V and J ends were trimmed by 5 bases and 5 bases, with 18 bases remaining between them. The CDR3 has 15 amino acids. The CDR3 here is CASSPTLDSLYGYTF. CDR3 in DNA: TGTGCCAGCAGCCCCACGTTGGACAGCTTATATGGCTACACCTTC.

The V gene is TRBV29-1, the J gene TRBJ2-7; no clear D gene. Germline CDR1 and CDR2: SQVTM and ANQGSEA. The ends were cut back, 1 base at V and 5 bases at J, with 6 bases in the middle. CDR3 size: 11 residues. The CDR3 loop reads CSVEVWDEQYF. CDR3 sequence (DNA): TGCAGCGTTGAAGTTTGGGACGAGCAGTACTTC.

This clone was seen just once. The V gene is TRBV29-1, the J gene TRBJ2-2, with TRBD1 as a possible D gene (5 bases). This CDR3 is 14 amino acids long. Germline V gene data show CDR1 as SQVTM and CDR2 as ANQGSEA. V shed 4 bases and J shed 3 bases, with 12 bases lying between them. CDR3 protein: CSVGSAGHTGELFF. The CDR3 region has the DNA TGCAGCGTTGGATCGGCAGGGCACACCGGGGAGCTGTTTTTT.

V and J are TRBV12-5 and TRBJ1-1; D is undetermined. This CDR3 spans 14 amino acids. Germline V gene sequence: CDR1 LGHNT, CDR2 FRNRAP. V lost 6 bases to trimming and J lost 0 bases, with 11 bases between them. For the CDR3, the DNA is TGTGCTAGTGGAACCCAACGGATGAACACTGAAGCTTTCTTT. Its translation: CASGTQRMNTEAFF.

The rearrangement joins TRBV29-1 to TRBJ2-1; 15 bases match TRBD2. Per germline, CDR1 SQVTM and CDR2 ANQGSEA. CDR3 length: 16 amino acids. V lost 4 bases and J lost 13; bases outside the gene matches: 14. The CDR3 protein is CSVAGLGTSGGSVQFF. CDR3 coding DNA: TGCAGCGTTGCTGGTTTGGGGACTAGCGGGGGGTCGGTACAGTTCTTC.

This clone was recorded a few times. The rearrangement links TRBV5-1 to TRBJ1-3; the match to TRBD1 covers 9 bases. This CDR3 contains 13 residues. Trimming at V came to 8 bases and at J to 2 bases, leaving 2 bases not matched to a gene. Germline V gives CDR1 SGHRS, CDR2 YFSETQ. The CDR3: CASRQGAGNTIYF. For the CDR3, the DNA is TGCGCCAGTCGACAGGGGGCTGGAAACACCATATATTTT.